Reported below is one T cell receptor beta chain. Its antigen is not yet known. Per-base qualities were not stored, and no clone one base away is much larger. TCRbeta CDR3 regions were amplified from genomic DNA using the immunoSEQ Assay, a bias-controlled multiplex PCR. Concerning the study's data processing: The number of nucleated cells in each sample was estimated from the amplification of reference gene primers within the assay. To quantify the absolute abundance of each unique TCRbeta CDR3 rearrangement, sequence reads were collapsed and filtered. Productive Simpson clonality was computed per sample as the square root of Simpson's diversity index over productive rearrangements. TCRdb retrieved this table from immuneACCESS and kept in-frame rearrangements only. Not all clones are present; in checked studies, unresolved V genes account for under half, and no reason is known for the remainder. The V and J calls and clone size are taken from that table; D and trimming were inferred from the DNA. The sample yields 70,000 to 95,000 clones; 90% to 95% were counted once. About 4.5% of the sample comes from the top ten.

Each collaborating institution followed its own protocols to collect whole blood in K2EDTA tubes. Collaborator samples were shipped for TCRbeta analysis as frozen whole blood, isolated PBMCs, or DNA extracted from either sample type. The sample is drawn from a study of blood T cell repertoires in COVID-19 (dated by TCRdb to 2019 to 2021). In the study overall: Samples covering the acute and convalescent phases of COVID-19 were provided by collaborators in the United States, Italy and Spain. Subjects who had been exposed to COVID-19, were actively infected with it, or had recovered from it provided the deeply sampled blood TCRbeta repertoires that made up the dataset. Sample metadata almost always included a de-identified subject ID, COVID-19 status, age in years and sex. The repertoires were made available in a free public database intended to serve as a resource for research on the immune response to SARS-CoV-2. Samples came from the ongoing ImmuneRACE study (first 160 participants) plus 1,254 subjects from 6 global collaborators. HLA class I and class II types, where available, came from metadata supplied by the sample provider rather than from assay-based typing. The material from the prospective study consisted of cDNA or gDNA derived from T cells, B-cell-depleted T cells, or PBMCs.

Findings and caveats that apply to the study as a whole: How much clinical and demographic metadata was included differed by source and by participant, and the metadata was provided uncurated.

Source material: peripheral blood. This clonotype was obtained from a human donor with active COVID-19. The donor label of this sample is uncertain.

The sequenced DNA: TGTGCCAGTAGTCCCCTAGCGGGAGGGCGTTTTAATGAGCAGTTCTTC. Its protein product is CASSPLAGGRFNEQFF. The chain links TRBV19 with TRBJ2-1, and TRBD2 aligns with 12 junction nucleotides. CDR1 and CDR2 are read off the germline V gene (reference sequence) as LNHDA and SQIVND. Inclusive of the bounding cysteine and phenylalanine, the CDR3 is 16 residues long. Just the 48-base CDR3 DNA is kept, in frame starting at base 1. V is cut back by 5 bases and J by 7 bases, with 9 bases in the junction unmatched.